These 4 T cell receptor beta chains share one sample of origin, sequenced in a study of beta chain features in type 1 diabetes (dated by TCRdb to the late 2010s). The method was the immunoSEQ multiplex PCR assay. The entire isolated RNA was reverse transcribed using the High Capacity cDNA Reverse Transcription Kit, and thus expressed TCRB transcripts were sequenced. TCRdb took over this immuneACCESS table, retaining in-frame rearrangements with V and J assigned. Such tables are incomplete; in checked studies, under half of the missing clones stem from an unresolved V gene, and the remainder is unexplained. The sample contains tens of thousands of clones, around three fifths of them found a single time. 2% to 2.5% of the sample goes to the ten largest clones. Material for sequencing was Tregs from blood. The cell subset or site label here, explained by the study, means: regulatory CD4+ T cells. All receptors come from a woman aged 18-29 years in good health.

The rearrangement links TRBV18 to TRBJ1-6, with D possibly TRBD1 on 5 matching bases. Germline V CDR1 and CDR2: KGHSH, LQKENI. The V end was cut by 5 bases, the J end by 7 bases, with 9 bases between. There are 13 residues in the CDR3. CDR3 sequence reads: CASSSDTNSPLHF. CDR3 nucleotides: TGTGCCAGCTCATCGGACACCAATTCACCCCTCCACTTT.

The chain uses TRBV5-1 and TRBJ2-1; 8 bases fit TRBD1. V shed 3 bases, J shed 4 bases, and the junction held 6 bases outside the gene matches. The CDR3 is 15 amino acids. Germline V gene sequence: CDR1 SGHRS, CDR2 YFSETQ. The DNA for the CDR3 is TGCGCCAGCAGCTATTCGACAGGGGCGTACAATGAGCAGTTCTTC. This codes for CASSYSTGAYNEQFF.

The chain links TRBV7-2 to TRBJ1-2; TRBD1 aligns across 8 bases. Losses at the gene ends were 5 bases for V and 3 bases for J; bases not matched to a gene: 8. The CDR3 covers 15 residues. Germline CDR1 is SGHTA and CDR2 is FQGNSA. The CDR3 reads CASSPGQGGDYGYTF. The CDR3 DNA sequence: TGTGCCAGCAGCCCCGGACAGGGAGGGGACTATGGCTACACCTTC.

This sequence joins TRBV29-1 and TRBJ2-3; D perhaps matches TRBD2 (7 bases). V lost 4 bases, J lost 5 bases, and 10 bases lay in between. This CDR3 has 12 residues. Germline V lookup: CDR1 SQVTM, CDR2 ANQGSEA. The CDR3 sequence: CSVAGGVDTQYF. The CDR3 DNA reads as TGCAGCGTTGCGGGGGGCGTAGATACGCAGTATTTT.